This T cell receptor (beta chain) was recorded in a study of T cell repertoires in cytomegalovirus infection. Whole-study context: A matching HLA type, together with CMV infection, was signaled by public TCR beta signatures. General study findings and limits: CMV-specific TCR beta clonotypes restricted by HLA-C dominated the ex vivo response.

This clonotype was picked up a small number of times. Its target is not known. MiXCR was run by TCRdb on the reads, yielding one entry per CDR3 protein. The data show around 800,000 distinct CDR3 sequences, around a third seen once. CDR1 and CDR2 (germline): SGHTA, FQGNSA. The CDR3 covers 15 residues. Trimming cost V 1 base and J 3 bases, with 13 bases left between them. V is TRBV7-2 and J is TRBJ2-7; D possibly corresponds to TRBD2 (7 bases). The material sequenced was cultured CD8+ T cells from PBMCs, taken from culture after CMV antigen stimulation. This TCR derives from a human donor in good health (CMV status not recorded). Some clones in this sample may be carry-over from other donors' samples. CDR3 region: CASSLEGGKNYEQYF. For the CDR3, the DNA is TGTGCCAGCAGCTTAGAGGGGGGGAAAAACTACGAGCAGTACTTC.